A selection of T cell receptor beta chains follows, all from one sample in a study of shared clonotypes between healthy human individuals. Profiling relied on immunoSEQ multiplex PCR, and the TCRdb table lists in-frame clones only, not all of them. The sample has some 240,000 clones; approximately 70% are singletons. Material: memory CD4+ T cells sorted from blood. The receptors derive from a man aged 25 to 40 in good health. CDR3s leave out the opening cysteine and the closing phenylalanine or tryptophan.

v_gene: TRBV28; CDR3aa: ASSFGRPYEQY
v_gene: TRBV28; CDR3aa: ASSFAGSYEQY
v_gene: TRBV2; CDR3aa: ASSRDHYGYT
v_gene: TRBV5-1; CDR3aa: ASSLDPRGHGTSGTDTQY
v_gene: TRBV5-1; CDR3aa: ASSSRGGAAGNTIY
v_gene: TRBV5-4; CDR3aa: ASSFLPKETQY
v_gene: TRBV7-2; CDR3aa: ASSSKRGDTEAF
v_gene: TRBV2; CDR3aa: ASSYTEETQY
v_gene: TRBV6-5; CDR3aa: ASNAALSEQY
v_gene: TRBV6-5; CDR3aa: ASSLGSSYEQY
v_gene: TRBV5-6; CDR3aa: ASSARPGTGDSYEQY
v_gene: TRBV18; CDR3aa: ASSPPRTGTDKNEKLF
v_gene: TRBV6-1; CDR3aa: ASRLTESF
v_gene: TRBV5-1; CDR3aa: ASSSTNWETEAF
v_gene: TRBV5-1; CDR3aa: ASSIPDSEAF
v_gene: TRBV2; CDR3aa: ASSRWVDEQF
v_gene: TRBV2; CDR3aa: ASSTLREQPQH
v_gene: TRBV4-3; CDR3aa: ASSQVGVRRGTGELF
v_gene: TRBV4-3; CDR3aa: ASSQEATHSYNEQF
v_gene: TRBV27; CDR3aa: ASSPKRDIQY
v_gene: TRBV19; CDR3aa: ASSSLAANEQF
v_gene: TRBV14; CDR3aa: ASSQGRRGYNEQF
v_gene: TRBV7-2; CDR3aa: ASSRGQGQEKLF
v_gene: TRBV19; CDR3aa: ASSSSGAINTEAF
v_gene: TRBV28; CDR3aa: ASSFSGGRPDTQY
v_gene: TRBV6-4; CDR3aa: ASSGLAGGNEQF
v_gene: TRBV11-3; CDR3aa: ASSQTRSNEQF
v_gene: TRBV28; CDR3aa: ASSAGGFGELF
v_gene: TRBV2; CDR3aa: ASMSKWDREIYGYT